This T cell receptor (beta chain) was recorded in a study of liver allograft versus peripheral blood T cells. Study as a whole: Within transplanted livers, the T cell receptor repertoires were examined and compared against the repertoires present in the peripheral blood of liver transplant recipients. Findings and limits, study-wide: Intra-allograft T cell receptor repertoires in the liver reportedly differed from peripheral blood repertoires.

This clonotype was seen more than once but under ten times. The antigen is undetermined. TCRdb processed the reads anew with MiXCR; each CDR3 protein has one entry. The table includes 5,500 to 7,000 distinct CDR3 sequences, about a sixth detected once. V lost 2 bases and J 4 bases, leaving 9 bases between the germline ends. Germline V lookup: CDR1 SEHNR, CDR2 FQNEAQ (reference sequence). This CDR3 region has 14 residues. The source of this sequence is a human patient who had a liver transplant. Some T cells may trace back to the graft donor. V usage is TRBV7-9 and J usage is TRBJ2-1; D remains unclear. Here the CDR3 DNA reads TGTGCCAGCAGCTTATCCTCCGGATACAATGAGCAGTTCTTC. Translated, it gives CASSLSSGYNEQFF.